One sample yielded the 12 T cell receptor beta chains listed below, sequenced in a study of tumor-infiltrating lymphocytes in primary liver carcinoma. Total RNA (around 500 ng) served as template for TCR beta cDNA synthesis primed by a constant-region primer. Slightly modified ARM-PCR, run as three nested multiplex PCR rounds, produced the TCR beta libraries. Both of the initial two PCR rounds ran for about 9 cycles and employed TRBV1-TRBV30 forward primers alongside a C-beta reverse primer. TCRdb reprocessed the multiplex PCR reads with MiXCR, giving one entry per CDR3 protein. The table has a few hundred thousand distinct CDR3 sequences, roughly 60% seen once. Germline DNA was also extracted, while the blood RNA originated from unsorted whole blood. The sequencing input was peripheral blood. These receptors originate from a woman in her thirties with primary liver carcinoma and hepatitis B virus infection.

The gene calls are TRBV5-6 and TRBJ2-1; D is perhaps TRBD1 (6 bases). The ends were cut back, 4 bases at V and 7 bases at J, with 15 bases in the middle. This CDR3 region has 14 residues. Germline CDR1 and CDR2: SGHDT and YYEEEE. As DNA, the CDR3 is TGTGCCAGCAGCGGGACATGGCGTGTGAATGAGCAGTTCTTC. This translates into CASSGTWRVNEQFF. Filled out from reference TRBV5-6 and TRBJ2-1, the complete variable domain reads DAGVTQSPTHLIKTRGQQVTLRCSPKSGHDTVSWYQQALGQGPQFIFQYYEEEERQRGNFPDRFSGHQFPNYSSELNVNALLLGDSALYLCASSGTWRVNEQFFGPGTRLTVL.

The table lists this clonotype with many counts. The rearrangement links TRBV6-2 or TRBV6-3 to TRBJ2-5, with D perhaps matching TRBD2 (6 bases). Trimming cost V 1 base and J 3 bases, with 6 bases left between them. The CDR3 spans 13 residues. Germline-derived CDR1 and CDR2 are MNHEY and SVGEGT. The CDR3 spells CASSYWEEETQYF. The CDR3 DNA reads as TGTGCCAGCAGTTACTGGGAGGAAGAGACCCAGTACTTC.

This clonotype was seen a handful of times. The CDR3 protein is CASSTGRDSPLHF. Here the CDR3 DNA reads TGTGCCAGCAGCACAGGGAGAGATTCACCCCTCCACTTT. The chain links TRBV7-9 to TRBJ1-6, with D tentatively TRBD1 (6 bases). Trimming left V 5 bases short and J 8 bases short, with 10 bases between. CDR1 is SEHNR and CDR2 is FQNEAQ in the germline V gene (reference sequence). The CDR3 runs to 13 residues.

As regards this clonotype: A clone one base away is much larger, so this may be a read error. The rearrangement joins TRBV29-1 to TRBJ2-7; a possible D gene is TRBD2 (6 bases). The CDR3 is 13 residues long. Trimming shortened V by 7 bases and J by 3 bases, and 16 bases separated the two germline ends. Per the germline V gene, CDR1 is SQVTM and CDR2 is ANQGSEA. CDR3 nucleotides: TGCAGCGCGCACGAGGGACTCGGCTACGAGCAGTACTTC. It encodes CSAHEGLGYEQYF.

Worth noting for this clonotype: This may arise from a read error, as a much more abundant clone is one base away. V is TRBV12-3 or TRBV12-4 and J is TRBJ2-7, with D perhaps being TRBD1 or TRBD2 (5 bases each). This CDR3 has 14 amino acids. CDR3 sequence reads: CASSLIGASCEQYF. DNA for the CDR3: TGTGCCAGCAGTTTAATCGGGGCCTCCTGCGAGCAGTACTTC.

Only a few counts were recorded for this clonotype. V and J are TRBV6-2 or TRBV6-3 and TRBJ2-3; 9 bases align to TRBD2. This CDR3 is built from 15 residues. V dropped 7 bases and J dropped 3; count of bases not matched to a gene: 8. Germline lookup yields CDR1 MNHEY and CDR2 SVGEGT. The CDR3 is CASTQTSGATDTQYF. CDR3 DNA sequence: TGTGCCAGCACCCAGACTAGCGGAGCGACAGATACGCAGTATTTT.

This clonotype has a single count. V and J are TRBV10-3 and TRBJ2-6; D might be TRBD1 (5 bases). Germline V gene sequence: CDR1 ENHRY, CDR2 SYGVKD. The CDR3 runs 17 residues. With 7 bases removed from V and 1 base from J, the gap between germline ends came to 17 bases. The CDR3 is CAITPIQGESGANVLTF. In nucleotides, the CDR3 is TGTGCCATCACGCCAATACAAGGGGAATCTGGGGCCAACGTCCTGACTTTC.

A few counts support this clonotype. Being one base from a much bigger clone, this may be a read error. The rearrangement joins TRBV11-3 to TRBJ2-3, with D hard to call. Germline lookup yields CDR1 SGHNT and CDR2 YENEEA. The CDR3 totals 12 residues. CDR3 in amino acids: CVSSFVTDTQYF. The CDR3 nucleotides read TGTGTCAGCAGCTTCGTCACAGATACGCAGTATTTT.

This clonotype was seen ten or more times. The rearrangement uses TRBV6-5 and TRBJ1-2; D is unclear. CDR3 length equals 16 residues. The V gene lost 0 bases and the J gene lost 4 bases, with 15 bases spanning the gap. The germline V gene has CDR1 MNHEY and CDR2 SVGAGI. The CDR3 DNA reads TGTGCCAGCAGTTACTCGGCGGCCCCTGAACTCTATGGCTACACCTTC. Amino acids: CASSYSAAPELYGYTF.

About this clonotype itself: One end of the junction fails to match germline, which may point to a read error. The rearrangement joins TRBV11-2 to TRBJ2-7; a possible D gene is TRBD1 (5 bases). CDR3 length: 13 residues. Germline CDR1 reads SGHAT; CDR2 reads FQNNGV. CDR3 residues: CASSSLGRNEQCF. DNA of the CDR3: TGTGCCAGCAGCTCCCTGGGGCGTAACGAGCAGTGCTTC.

This clonotype was seen a single time. The germline gene is not matched at one end of the junction; a read error may be the cause. The chain links TRBV6-5 to TRBJ2-2, with 7 bases that match TRBD1. CDR1 is MNHEY and CDR2 is SVGAGI in the germline V gene. The CDR3 length is 18 residues. The CDR3 spells CASSQTERGQTYTGERFF. CDR3 nucleotides: TGTGCCAGCAGTCAGACTGAACGGGGACAGACCTACACCGGGGAGCGGTTTTTT.

The chain uses TRBV12-3 or TRBV12-4 and TRBJ2-1; D not resolved. Trimming took off 3 bases at V and 0 bases at J, with 24 bases between the two ends. This CDR3 region has 20 residues. For the CDR3, the DNA is TGTGCCAGCAGTTTCTTGATTTATGGCAGTCGAAGCAGCTCCTACAATGAGCAGTTCTTC. This codes for CASSFLIYGSRSSSYNEQFF.